Below, 17 T cell receptor beta chains from the same sample are listed, as sequenced in a study of control samples from healthy donors and cancer patients. The repertoire was sequenced with immunoSEQ multiplex PCR; TCRdb's copy has only in-frame clones and lacks some. The repertoire holds 45,000 to 55,000 clones, 85% to 95% seen once, with less than 2.5% in the top ten. Sequencing input: blood. These receptors originate from a man younger than 45 in good health.

This chain connects TRBV5-1 to TRBJ2-1; the D is unclear. Trimming took 7 bases from V and 0 from J, leaving 17 bases between them. The CDR3 runs 16 residues. Germline loops: CDR1 SGHRS, CDR2 YFSETQ. CDR3 DNA sequence: TGCGCCAGCTCCCGCCTCGGAGATTTCTCCTACAATGAGCAGTTCTTC. Translating it yields CASSRLGDFSYNEQFF.

The V gene is TRBV20-1, the J gene TRBJ2-7; D not resolved. Trimming removed 3 bases at V and 5 bases at J, with 8 bases between. The CDR3 covers 11 residues. Germline V gene data show CDR1 as DFQATT and CDR2 as SNEGSKA (reference sequence). In DNA form, the CDR3 reads TGCAGTGCTAGTAAATCAAACGAGCAGTACTTC. Protein sequence: CSASKSNEQYF.

This clone was seen more than once but under ten times. This chain links TRBV11-2 with TRBJ1-2; TRBD1 aligns across 7 bases. Trimming cost V 5 bases and J 2 bases; bases outside gene matches: 14. The CDR3 extends over 17 amino acids. Germline V gene lookup returns CDR1 SGHAT and CDR2 FQNNGV. The CDR3 nucleotides are TGTGCCAGCAGCATATCAGGGGGTCCTGGACGGAACTATGGCTACACCTTC. Its translation: CASSISGGPGRNYGYTF.

V gene TRBV29-1 combines with J gene TRBJ2-5; D unresolved. CDR3 length: 10 amino acids. The V end lost 4 bases, the J end lost 5 bases, and 5 bases lay between the germline ends. Germline CDR1 SQVTM, CDR2 ANQGSEA. The CDR3 DNA follows: TGCAGCGTTGGTGACGAGACCCAGTACTTC. Encoded protein: CSVGDETQYF. Full variable domain (missing parts from reference TRBV29-1 and TRBJ2-5): SAVISQKPSRDICQRGTSLTIQCQVDSQVTMMFWYRQQPGQSLTLIATANQGSEATYESGFVIDKFPISRPNLTFSTLTVSNMSPEDSSIYLCSVGDETQYFGPGTRLLVL.

This sequence joins TRBV19 and TRBJ2-7; TRBD1 agrees at 11 bases. This CDR3 spans 13 amino acids. Germline values: CDR1 LNHDA, CDR2 SQIVND (reference sequence). V dropped 7 bases and J dropped 3; count of bases not matched to a gene: 2. Written as DNA, the CDR3 is TGTGCCAGTAAGGGACAGGGGGACTACGAGCAGTACTTC. It is translated as CASKGQGDYEQYF.

The CDR3 nucleotides read TGTGCCAGCAGCCCAAACCATCTAGCGGCCAATGAGCAGTTCTTC. Protein: CASSPNHLAANEQFF. The chain carries TRBV3-1 (or the pseudogene TRBV3-2) and TRBJ2-1; 7 bases map to TRBD2. Per germline, CDR1 LGHDT and CDR2 YNNKEL (reference sequence). V lost 4 bases to trimming and J lost 6 bases; unmatched junction nucleotides: 9. The CDR3 extends over 15 amino acids.

The chain combines TRBV4-1 with TRBJ2-7, with 13 bases identical to TRBD2. Per the germline V gene, CDR1 is MGHRA and CDR2 is YSYEKL. This CDR3 is built from 16 residues. With V trimmed by 3 bases and J by 2 bases, 4 bases remained unmatched. The CDR3 DNA follows: TGCGCCAGCAGCCAGAGACTAGCGGGAGGAACCTACGAGCAGTACTTC. Translated, it gives CASSQRLAGGTYEQYF.

This clone appeared once. The chain recombines TRBV25-1 with TRBJ1-6; D unclear. The CDR3 sequence is 14 residues long. V lost 8 bases and J lost 9, with 17 bases in between. Per the germline V gene, CDR1 is MGHDK and CDR2 is SYGVNS. CDR3 bases: TGTGCCAGCGCTAGCCAAGCTATCAGTTCACCCCTCCACTTT. Its translation is CASASQAISSPLHF.

The rearrangement joins TRBV27 to TRBJ2-2; D not certain. Trimming left V 7 bases short and J 7 bases short, with 16 bases between. The CDR3 covers 14 residues. Germline CDR1 MNHEY, CDR2 SMNVEV (reference sequence). The DNA of the CDR3 is TGTGCCAGCAACCGCATGGGGATCGGCGGGGAGCTGTTTTTT. Residues: CASNRMGIGGELFF.

This chain joins TRBV10-3 and TRBJ2-3; TRBD2 aligns across 7 bases. Germline-derived CDR1 and CDR2 are ENHRY and SYGVKD. With V trimmed by 2 bases and J by 3 bases, 11 bases remained unmatched. The CDR3 covers 17 residues. CDR3 residues: CAISEGRRESGTDTQYF. Here the CDR3 DNA reads TGTGCCATCAGTGAGGGTAGGCGGGAGTCGGGTACAGATACGCAGTATTTT.

This chain uses TRBV27 with TRBJ2-1, with 12 bases fitting TRBD2. Trimming cost V 6 bases and J 9 bases; bases outside gene matches: 12. Germline V gives CDR1 MNHEY, CDR2 SMNVEV (reference sequence). The CDR3 covers 16 residues. This chain's CDR3 is CASRTSGSYVYGEQFF. In DNA form, the CDR3 reads TGTGCCAGCAGGACTAGCGGGAGTTATGTTTATGGTGAGCAGTTCTTC.

The CDR3, as DNA: TGTGCCACCAGTGATCCCCGACAGGGAGGAAGAGAAAAACTGTTTTTT. It codes for CATSDPRQGGREKLFF. V usage is TRBV24-1 and J usage is TRBJ1-4, with TRBD1 matching 7 bases. After removal of 3 bases from V and 8 bases from J, the junction contained 11 bases not matched to a gene. CDR1 is KGHDR, CDR2 SFDVKD, per germline. The CDR3 runs 16 residues.

This sequence joins TRBV2 and TRBJ2-7; D possibly corresponds to TRBD2 (6 bases). V dropped 6 bases and J dropped 1 base, with 7 bases sitting between them. The CDR3 runs 12 residues. From germline, CDR1 is SNHLY and CDR2 FYNNEI. The CDR3 loop is CASRRGSYEQYF. The CDR3 bases are TGTGCCAGCAGGCGGGGTTCCTACGAGCAGTACTTC.

The chain couples TRBV5-4 to TRBJ2-1, with D tentatively TRBD2 (7 bases). CDR1 and CDR2 from the germline V gene are SGHNT and YYREEE (reference sequence). The CDR3 extends over 15 amino acids. Trimming stripped 0 bases from V and 4 bases from J, with 11 bases between. The CDR3 region has the DNA TGTGCCAGCAGCTTGGAGGGGGGGCCTTACAATGAGCAGTTCTTC. Translated: CASSLEGGPYNEQFF.

The chain joins TRBV6-5 to TRBJ2-1, with D tentatively TRBD1 (5 bases). Trimming removed 5 bases from V and 5 bases from J, with 16 bases in between. Germline V lookup: CDR1 MNHEY, CDR2 SVGAGI. The CDR3 has 15 amino acids. The CDR3 bases are TGTGCCAGCAGTCGCTGGCAGGGATGGGACAATGAGCAGTTCTTC. As protein: CASSRWQGWDNEQFF.

This rearrangement joins TRBV5-4 to TRBJ2-5; the D is unclear. The CDR3 totals 14 residues. V was trimmed by 4 bases and J by 2 bases, leaving 12 bases between them. Germline V lookup: CDR1 SGHNT, CDR2 YYREEE (reference sequence). As DNA, the CDR3 is TGTGCCAGCAGCAAGGAGCCAGGTCAAGAGACCCAGTACTTC. The encoded protein is CASSKEPGQETQYF.

The CDR3 reads CASRSQDSTEAFF. CDR3 nucleotides: TGTGCCAGCAGGAGCCAGGACAGCACTGAAGCTTTCTTT. This chain links TRBV6-5 with TRBJ1-1; D is perhaps TRBD1 (6 bases). Germline V CDR1 and CDR2: MNHEY, SVGAGI. The CDR3 has 13 amino acids. Trimming removed 6 bases at V and 4 bases at J, with 12 bases between.